Presented here are 7 T cell receptor beta chains from one specimen sequenced in a study of blood T cell repertoires in COVID-19. The table came from immunoSEQ multiplex PCR; TCRdb's copy has only in-frame clones and leaves some out. Seen here are a few hundred thousand clones, roughly 90% observed once, and the top ten hold approximately 12%. The sequenced sample was peripheral blood. The receptors here all came from a woman aged 55-69 years with acute or convalescent COVID-19.

V gene TRBV5-1 combines with J gene TRBJ2-1; 9 nucleotides match TRBD1. This CDR3 spans 14 amino acids. Germline CDR1 SGHRS, CDR2 YFSETQ. V dropped 4 bases and J dropped 7; count of bases not matched to a gene: 6. The CDR3 region is CASSPPGTGNEQFF. CDR3 nucleotide sequence: TGCGCCAGCAGCCCTCCCGGGACAGGGAATGAGCAGTTCTTC.

The chain employs TRBV7-2 and TRBJ2-7, with D possibly TRBD2 on 6 matching bases. Germline V lookup: CDR1 SGHTA, CDR2 FQGNSA. The germline V and J ends were trimmed by 5 bases and 3 bases, with 11 bases remaining between them. This CDR3 has 13 residues. The CDR3 bases are TGTGCCAGCAGCGCCGGGACTTTCTACGAGCAGTACTTC. Translation: CASSAGTFYEQYF. Full variable domain (outside the CDR3, taken from reference TRBV7-2 and TRBJ2-7): GAGVSQSPSNKVTEKGKDVELRCDPISGHTALYWYRQSLGQGLEFLIYFQGNSAPDKSGLPSDRFSAERTGGSVSTLTIQRTQQEDSAVYLCASSAGTFYEQYFGPGTRLTVT.

This chain links TRBV23-1 with TRBJ1-1; tentative D call: TRBD1 (5 bases). TRBV23-1 is noted as an ORF with a role that remains uncertain. V was shortened by 0 bases and J by 6 bases, with 14 bases between the two germline ends. The CDR3 totals 15 residues. For the CDR3, the DNA is TGCGCCAGCAGTCAATCACGACAGCAACGGGCTGAAGCTTTCTTT. This sequence encodes CASSQSRQQRAEAFF.

This chain links TRBV4-1 with TRBJ1-1; maybe TRBD1 (5 bases). The CDR3 length is 16 residues. Germline lookup yields CDR1 MGHRA and CDR2 YSYEKL. V was pared by 1 base and J by 3 bases, with 15 bases between. The CDR3 coding sequence is TGCGCCAGCAGCCAAGTGCAGGGAACGGTGGACACTGAAGCTTTCTTT. Translation gives CASSQVQGTVDTEAFF.

This chain uses TRBV5-8 with TRBJ2-3; D is undetermined. Germline V lookup: CDR1 SGHTS, CDR2 YDEGEE. Trimming stripped 6 bases from V and 0 bases from J, with 11 bases between. This CDR3 region has 14 residues. CDR3 coding DNA: TGTGCCAGCACCCTAGGAACTAGCACAGATACGCAGTATTTT. Translating gives CASTLGTSTDTQYF.

This chain uses TRBV7-9 with TRBJ2-1, with TRBD1 matching over 8 bases. The V and J ends lost 4 bases and 4 bases, in that order; junction bases with no gene match: 0. Germline lookup yields CDR1 SEHNR and CDR2 FQNEAQ (reference sequence). The CDR3 sequence is 13 residues long. CDR3 in DNA: TGTGCCAGCAGCTGGACAGGGTACAATGAGCAGTTCTTC. It encodes CASSWTGYNEQFF.

The rearrangement joins TRBV7-9 to TRBJ1-1, with 8 bases lining up with TRBD1. The V gene's germline CDR1 is SEHNR and CDR2 FQNEAQ (reference sequence). The CDR3 runs to 16 residues. V gave up 1 base and J gave up 5 bases; unmatched junction bases: 9. CDR3 loop: CASSLGGGQGRTEAFF. As DNA, the CDR3 is TGTGCCAGCAGCTTAGGGGGAGGACAGGGACGAACTGAAGCTTTCTTT.